This passage covers 31 T cell receptor beta chains from one sample sequenced in a study of cytomegalovirus exposure and HLA in healthy donors. The PCR ran on 60 Vbeta and 13 Jbeta primers. Generated by immunoSEQ multiplex PCR, the TCRdb table keeps only in-frame clones and is missing some. The sample lists 100,000 to 150,000 clones, about 74% occurring once. Sequenced sample: PBMCs. These receptors came from a woman aged 55 to 70 in good health and CMV-seronegative.

The chain combines TRBV30 with TRBJ1-1; D unclear. Trimming stripped 3 bases from V and 4 bases from J, with 15 bases between. The germline CDR1 and CDR2 sequences are GTSNPN and SVGIG (reference sequence). The CDR3 has 14 amino acids. CDR3 region: CAWRPLRVGTEAFF. CDR3 nucleotides: TGTGCCTGGAGGCCTTTGAGGGTGGGCACTGAAGCTTTCTTT.

CDR3 bases: TGTGCCAGCAGCTTTCGGGGAAGCACAGATACGCAGTATTTT. The encoded protein is CASSFRGSTDTQYF. The chain has TRBV7-6 and TRBJ2-3; TRBD2 might be the D (5 bases). Germline assignment: CDR1 SGHVS and CDR2 FNYEAQ. V was clipped by 3 bases and J by 0 bases, with 7 bases between them. This CDR3 has 14 residues.

Written as DNA, the CDR3 is TGTGCCAGTAGTATAATTTCGGGACAGGGTTTTCAAGAGACCCAGTACTTC. It yields the protein CASSIISGQGFQETQYF. This chain uses TRBV19 with TRBJ2-5, with 9 bases that match TRBD1. V trimming: 2 bases; J trimming: 2 bases; junction bases outside the gene matches: 9. CDR1 is LNHDA and CDR2 is SQIVND in the germline V gene (reference sequence). The CDR3 is made up of 17 amino acids.

J is TRBJ1-2 and V is TRBV28, with D unclear. The V end lost 8 bases, the J end lost 8 bases, and 15 bases lay between the germline ends. Germline loops: CDR1 MDHEN, CDR2 SYDVKM. The CDR3 spans 12 residues. This CDR3 is CASVGWGAGYTF. The CDR3 DNA reads TGTGCCAGCGTTGGATGGGGAGCCGGCTACACCTTC.

CDR3 in DNA: TGTGCCAGCAGGTCGACAGGCTTACAAGAGACCCAGTACTTC. This codes for CASRSTGLQETQYF. V gene TRBV6-5 combines with J gene TRBJ2-5; D perhaps matches TRBD1 (6 bases). Germline V gene data show CDR1 as MNHEY and CDR2 as SVGAGI. The CDR3 loop spans 14 amino acids. V lost 6 bases and J 2 bases, leaving 13 bases between the germline ends.

This clone has only a few counts. V and J are TRBV29-1 and TRBJ1-2; TRBD1 might be the D (6 bases). Trimming pared 2 bases from V and 3 bases from J, leaving 13 bases between. Germline V lookup: CDR1 SQVTM, CDR2 ANQGSEA. This CDR3 comprises 14 residues. The CDR3 is CSVESDRPDYGYTF. The CDR3 region has the DNA TGCAGCGTTGAATCTGACAGGCCAGACTATGGCTACACCTTC.

The chain is built from TRBV30 and TRBJ2-3, with D perhaps matching TRBD2 (6 bases). The CDR3 covers 16 residues. Germline V gene data show CDR1 as GTSNPN and CDR2 as SVGIG (reference sequence). V was pared by 0 bases and J by 0 bases, with 13 bases between. CDR3 bases: TGTGCCTGGAGTGTCCGGGGACTTTCTAGCACAGATACGCAGTATTTT. Translating gives CAWSVRGLSSTDTQYF.

Turning to this clone: At the DNA level, this CDR3 is encoded by other sequences in the same sample as well. This rearrangement joins TRBV4-2 to TRBJ1-1, with 7 bases lining up with TRBD1. The CDR3 length is 14 residues. Looked up from germline, CDR1 is LGHNA and CDR2 is YNFKEQ. The ends lost 1 base at V and 1 base at J; junction bases unmatched: 0. The CDR3 region has the DNA TGTGCCAGCAGCCAAGGGGACAGGAACACTGAAGCTTTCTTT. It translates to CASSQGDRNTEAFF.

The V and J genes are TRBV21-1 and TRBJ2-3; the table names TRBD2, a call not compared with the DNA. TRBV21-1 is a pseudogene. The CDR3 consists of 14 residues. CDR3 DNA: TGTGCCAGCAGCAACAGACTAGTGTTCCATACGCAGTATTTT. Translation gives CASSNRLVFHTQYF.

This rearrangement joins TRBV10-2 to TRBJ1-5, with 7 bases that match TRBD1. The V gene end was trimmed by 7 bases and the J gene end by 4 bases; junction bases not matched to a gene: 7. The CDR3 sequence is 14 residues long. Germline CDR1 reads WSHSY; CDR2 reads SAAADI. The CDR3 DNA follows: TGCGCCAGCACGGAGGGGGCGCGTAATCAGCCCCAGCATTTT. The encoded protein is CASTEGARNQPQHF.

The chain links TRBV2 to TRBJ2-2; tentatively, D is TRBD1 (6 bases). This CDR3 comprises 15 residues. Germline loops: CDR1 SNHLY, CDR2 FYNNEI. V was pared by 5 bases and J by 4 bases, with 14 bases between. The CDR3, as DNA: TGTGCCAGCAGTCTACAGGGTTCATCCACCGGGGAGCTGTTTTTT. This codes for CASSLQGSSTGELFF.

A single count supports this clone. This sequence joins TRBV7-6 and TRBJ2-5; D not certain. The J call may be faulty, since TRBJ2-7 better matches the DNA end. The CDR3 has 12 amino acids. CDR1 SGHVS and CDR2 FNYEAQ come from the germline V gene. For the CDR3, the DNA is TGTGCCAGCAGCTCTGATACCCCCGAGCAGTACTTC. Its translation is CASSSDTPEQYF.

V usage is TRBV11-2 and J usage is TRBJ2-7, with D possibly matching TRBD1 (6 bases). V lost 5 bases to trimming and J lost 2 bases, with 16 bases between them. Germline-derived CDR1 and CDR2 are SGHAT and FQNNGV. The CDR3 loop spans 15 amino acids. CDR3 loop: CASSHGQFVAYEQYF. The DNA for the CDR3 is TGTGCCAGCAGCCACGGACAGTTCGTAGCCTACGAGCAGTACTTC.

This chain uses TRBV7-9 with TRBJ2-5; 9 bases are shared with TRBD2. The CDR3 contains 16 residues. The germline gives CDR1 SEHNR, CDR2 FQNEAQ (reference sequence). V gave up 6 bases and J gave up 5 bases; unmatched junction bases: 13. Written as DNA, the CDR3 is TGTGCCAGCAGTCCCTCCGGGGGACTAGCAGACGAGACCCAGTACTTC. Translating gives CASSPSGGLADETQYF.

As for this clone: Within the sample, other DNA sequences also encode this same CDR3. The chain uses TRBV27 and TRBJ1-5, with D possibly being TRBD1 (5 bases). Between the trimmed V and J ends, which lost 3 bases and 5 bases, there was a span of 5 bases. CDR3 length: 12 amino acids. The germline V gene encodes CDR1 MNHEY and CDR2 SMNVEV (reference sequence). In DNA, the CDR3 is TGTGCCAGCAGTTTCAGGGATCAGCCCCAGCATTTT. This sequence encodes CASSFRDQPQHF.

The chain carries TRBV19 and TRBJ1-1; D is uncertain. V was trimmed by 8 bases and J by 4 bases, leaving 17 bases between them. Germline assignment: CDR1 LNHDA and CDR2 SQIVND (reference sequence). The CDR3 extends over 14 amino acids. The CDR3 DNA is TGTGCCAGTCGTCGGCCTAGCGGGGTCACTGAAGCTTTCTTT. Translating it yields CASRRPSGVTEAFF. The whole variable domain, remainder taken from reference TRBV19 and TRBJ1-1, is DGGITQSPKYLFRKEGQNVTLSCEQNLNHDAMYWYRQDPGQGLRLIYYSQIVNDFQKGDIAEGYSVSREKKESFPLTVTSAQKNPTAFYLCASRRPSGVTEAFFGQGTRLTVV.

V and J are TRBV5-1 and TRBJ2-7; 11 bases align to TRBD1. The V gene's germline CDR1 is SGHRS and CDR2 YFSETQ. Losses at the gene ends were 3 bases for V and 4 bases for J; bases not matched to a gene: 3. The CDR3 contains 14 residues. DNA for the CDR3: TGCGCCAGCAGCTCGGACAGGGGGCGATACGAGCAGTACTTC. Protein product: CASSSDRGRYEQYF.

This clone was seen only a few times. V and J are TRBV7-9 and TRBJ1-6; D is ambiguous. The CDR3 covers 16 residues. Trimming left V 3 bases short and J 0 bases short, with 9 bases between. Germline lookup yields CDR1 SEHNR and CDR2 FQNEAQ (reference sequence). CDR3 coding DNA: TGTGCCAGCAGCTTTGACTGGAGCTCCTATAATTCACCCCTCCACTTT. It specifies CASSFDWSSYNSPLHF.

The rearrangement uses TRBV11-2 and TRBJ2-7; D is possibly TRBD1 (5 bases). V was trimmed by 5 bases and J by 2 bases, leaving 13 bases between them. The length of the CDR3 is 14 residues. CDR1 is SGHAT and CDR2 is FQNNGV in the germline V gene. The CDR3 is CASSPGKGPYEQYF. In nucleotides, the CDR3 is TGTGCCAGCAGCCCAGGGAAGGGGCCCTACGAGCAGTACTTC.

The V and J genes are TRBV6-6 and TRBJ2-5, with TRBD1 identical over 8 bases. The germline CDR1 and CDR2 sequences are MNHNY and SVGAGI (reference sequence). V shed 4 bases, J shed 6 bases, and the junction held 10 bases outside the gene matches. This CDR3 region has 15 residues. The CDR3 protein is CASSFTKDRAQTQYF. DNA of the CDR3: TGTGCCAGCAGTTTCACCAAGGACAGGGCACAGACCCAGTACTTC.

This chain joins TRBV30 and TRBJ2-7; D unresolved. The CDR3 is made up of 14 amino acids. Germline assignment: CDR1 GTSNPN and CDR2 SVGIG (reference sequence). The CDR3 loop reads CAFSPDSFGYEQYF. CDR3 DNA: TGTGCTTTCTCACCCGATAGCTTTGGCTACGAGCAGTACTTC.

This rearrangement joins TRBV5-1 to TRBJ2-7, with 7 bases fitting TRBD1. This CDR3 has 14 amino acids. J lost 13 bases, V lost 0 bases, and 13 bases had no gene match. From germline, CDR1 is SGHRS and CDR2 YFSETQ. The chain's CDR3 is CASSLDGDDRARYF. DNA of the CDR3: TGCGCCAGCAGCTTGGATGGGGATGACAGGGCGCGCTACTTC.

The genes are TRBV5-1 and TRBJ1-1; D gene unclear. The CDR3 consists of 15 residues. Trimming removed 0 bases at V and 1 base at J, with 10 bases between. CDR1 SGHRS and CDR2 YFSETQ come from the germline V gene. The CDR3 region has the DNA TGCGCCAGCAGCTTGGCTGGCAGTTCGAACACTGAAGCTTTCTTT. Its translation is CASSLAGSSNTEAFF.

In this sample, this clone turned up once. This sequence joins TRBV5-1 and TRBJ1-1; maybe TRBD1 (6 bases). The germline V and J ends were trimmed by 0 bases and 0 bases, with 15 bases remaining between them. Germline lookup yields CDR1 SGHRS and CDR2 YFSETQ. The CDR3 extends over 17 amino acids. Written as DNA, the CDR3 is TGCGCCAGCAGCTTGGGTAGGGACACTTACATGAACACTGAAGCTTTCTTT. This translates into CASSLGRDTYMNTEAFF.

The chain joins TRBV6-1 to TRBJ2-7; D might be TRBD1 (5 bases). Trimming removed 4 bases at V and 2 bases at J, with 6 bases between. The CDR3 loop spans 12 amino acids. Germline V gene data show CDR1 as MNHNS and CDR2 as SASEGT. Here the CDR3 reads CASSGGPYEQYF. The CDR3 nucleotides read TGTGCCAGCAGTGGGGGCCCCTACGAGCAGTACTTC.

The chain combines TRBV7-2 with TRBJ2-7; TRBD2 matches at 8 bases. Germline CDR1 SGHTA, CDR2 FQGNSA. The CDR3 covers 15 residues. Trimming removed 6 bases from V and 5 bases from J; junction bases left unmatched: 12. CDR3 nucleotide sequence: TGTGCCAGCAGTCCTACCGGGGGGGTTCTCCACGAGCAGTACTTC. Protein sequence: CASSPTGGVLHEQYF.

In nucleotides, the CDR3 is TGCGCCAGCAGCTCGAGGCCGGACAGCTCTGGAAACACCATATATTTT. This translates into CASSSRPDSSGNTIYF. The V and J genes are TRBV5-1 and TRBJ1-3; D may be TRBD1 (6 bases). The CDR3 runs 16 residues. Germline CDR1 SGHRS, CDR2 YFSETQ. The germline V and J ends were trimmed by 3 bases and 0 bases, with 13 bases remaining between them.

This clone was detected a few times. This chain connects TRBV7-6 to TRBJ2-7; tentative D call: TRBD2 (5 bases). Trimming pared 2 bases from V and 6 bases from J, leaving 17 bases between. The germline CDR1 and CDR2 sequences are SGHVS and FNYEAQ. The CDR3 is made up of 15 amino acids. This CDR3 reads CASSLSPIEGSEQYF. CDR3 sequence (DNA): TGTGCCAGCAGCTTAAGCCCCATAGAGGGAAGCGAGCAGTACTTC.

The rearrangement uses TRBV6-1 and TRBJ2-1; TRBD2 aligns across 11 bases. The junction had 6 bases not matched to a gene; V was cut back by 4 bases and J by 4 bases. This CDR3 has 16 amino acids. Germline CDR1 MNHNS, CDR2 SASEGT. This chain's CDR3 is CASSGASGRSYNEQFF. Written as DNA, the CDR3 is TGTGCCAGCAGTGGGGCTAGCGGGAGGTCGTACAATGAGCAGTTCTTC.

This clone was found once. The chain employs TRBV29-1 and TRBJ2-1; TRBD2 matches at 7 bases. Germline V gene lookup returns CDR1 SQVTM and CDR2 ANQGSEA. The V gene end was trimmed by 7 bases and the J gene end by 6 bases; junction bases not matched to a gene: 12. This CDR3 is built from 14 residues. Here the CDR3 reads CSALGLAELNEQFF. CDR3 sequence (DNA): TGCAGCGCCCTGGGGCTAGCGGAACTCAATGAGCAGTTCTTC.

The rearrangement joins TRBV5-1 to TRBJ2-7; TRBD1 might be the D (5 bases). Germline V lookup: CDR1 SGHRS, CDR2 YFSETQ. CDR3 size: 14 residues. V shed 0 bases and J shed 3 bases, with 10 bases lying between them. The CDR3 sequence is CASSLGGTLYEQYF. Written as DNA, the CDR3 is TGCGCCAGCAGCTTGGGGGGCACCCTCTACGAGCAGTACTTC. The entire variable domain, with the rest obtained from reference TRBV5-1 and TRBJ2-7, is as follows: KAGVTQTPRYLIKTRGQQVTLSCSPISGHRSVSWYQQTPGQGLQFLFEYFSETQRNKGNFPGRFSGRQFSNSRSEMNVSTLELGDSALYLCASSLGGTLYEQYFGPGTRLTVT.